This T cell receptor (beta chain) was identified during a study of blood T cell repertoires in COVID-19. Background on the study: Acute and convalescent COVID-19 specimens originated in the United States, Italy and Spain. Sources were T cells, B-cell-depleted T cells, or PBMCs; the material itself was cDNA or gDNA.

From germline, CDR1 is SGHRS and CDR2 YFSETQ. The length of the CDR3 is 15 residues. V was clipped by 4 bases and J by 4 bases, with 17 bases between them. Original handling: Amplification with reference gene primers provided the estimates of nucleated cell counts. Here immunoSEQ multiplex PCR was the method, and the copy in TCRdb shows in-frame clones only, minus some. V and J calls plus clone size are reproduced from that table; the DNA served to infer D and trimming. The sample has some 180,000 clones, nearly 90% seen once. The table lists this clone with a count of one. During active infection, Seattle patients enrolled and were then monitored through disease.

The receptor was isolated from a man over 45 with COVID-19, enrolled during active disease. V gene TRBV5-1 combines with J gene TRBJ1-2; a weak D match, TRBD1 (6 bases). Sequencing was done on a sample of peripheral blood. The CDR3 nucleotides read TGCGCCAGCAGCCTAACAGGGAAGGGTACCTATGGCTACACCTTC. Protein: CASSLTGKGTYGYTF.